This T cell receptor beta chain stems from a study of T cell changes during pregnancy in multiple sclerosis (dated by TCRdb to the late 2010s). Concerning the study at large: In women with multiple sclerosis, the researchers looked at how the T cell repertoire shifted as pregnancy progressed.

The junction shows trimming of 4 bases on V and 4 bases on J, plus 14 bases between the germline ends. The CDR3 contains 14 residues, cysteine and phenylalanine counted. CDR3 DNA only is kept here, 42 bases in frame from base 1. From the germline V gene, CDR1 is SGHDT and CDR2 is YYEEEE. The receptor library was made with the immunoSEQ multiplex PCR assay. TCRdb took over this immuneACCESS table, retaining in-frame rearrangements with V and J assigned. Such tables are incomplete; in checked studies, under half of the missing clones stem from an unresolved V gene, and the remainder is unexplained. A total of approximately 60,000 clones appear in this sample, roughly 89% of them only once. The ten largest clones represent about 5% of the sample. Of note for this clone: The target of this receptor is not known. Base qualities are not provided; no much larger clone lies one nucleotide away.

The receptor chain draws on TRBV5-6 and TRBJ2-5; TRBD2 might be the D gene, on 5 matching bases. Input material: peripheral blood from another person, used as feeder cells. The source is a human donor whose cells served as feeder cells for cultures in a pregnancy study. The DNA sequence is as follows: TGTGCCAGCAGCCGGGCCGGGGAAGGAGAGACCCAGTACTTC. This is translated as CASSRAGEGETQYF.